These 14 T cell receptor beta chains originate from one sample sequenced in a study of T cell clonality in common variable immunodeficiency. The table came from immunoSEQ multiplex PCR; TCRdb's copy has only in-frame clones and leaves some out. The sample presents about 35,000 clones, none singletons. The sample consisted of peripheral blood mononuclear cells. The receptors stem from a person between 18 and 75 years old in good health.

This clone has a count of ten or more. The read falls 3 residues short of the CDR3 end, and the missing part is taken from the germline J gene. This chain links TRBV20-1 with TRBJ2-5; D unresolved. V lost 6 bases and J 5 bases, leaving 13 bases between the germline ends. The length of the CDR3 is 12 residues. Per the germline V gene, CDR1 is DFQATT and CDR2 is SNEGSKA (reference sequence). CDR3 amino acids: CSAPVNGETQYF. The CDR3 bases that were read are TGCAGTGCCCCCGTCAACGGGGAGACC.

This clone was seen more than once but under ten times. The CDR3 region is CASSSLGDSYGYTF. The part of the CDR3 DNA that was read is TGCGCCAGCAGCTCTCTCGGGGACAGCTATGGC. J is TRBJ1-2 and V is TRBV5-1; 7 nucleotides agree with TRBD1. With the read ending 3 residues before the CDR3 end, the germline J gene is used to fill in that end. With V trimmed by 3 bases and J by 4 bases, 6 bases remained unmatched. The CDR3 sequence is 14 residues long. Looked up from germline, CDR1 is SGHRS and CDR2 is YFSETQ.

This clone was seen ten or more times. The missing CDR3 end, 3 residues past where the read stops, is filled in from the germline J gene. The gene calls are TRBV20-1 and TRBJ2-7, with a weak D call TRBD2 (6 bases). The length of the CDR3 is 14 residues. The germline V gene encodes CDR1 DFQATT and CDR2 SNEGSKA (reference sequence). Trimming took off 5 bases at V and 3 bases at J, with 17 bases between the two ends. The covered CDR3 bases are TGCAGTGCTCTCCTTGGACTGGGACTCTACGAG. Its protein is CSALLGLGLYE. The whole CDR3 protein is CSALLGLGLYEQYF.

This clone was found a few times. The read comes to an end 3 residues before the CDR3 does, leaving the germline J gene to fill in the end. The chain links TRBV19 to TRBJ2-3, with D possibly TRBD2 on 6 matching bases. Germline V gene lookup returns CDR1 LNHDA and CDR2 SQIVND (reference sequence). Deletions cut 6 bases from V and 5 bases from J, with 24 bases between. The CDR3 spans 17 residues. The CDR3 DNA, read in part, is TGTGCCAGTAGCCCCTTTACGGGGACTCCGAGCGGAGATACG. It encodes CASSPFTGTPSGDT. The CDR3 reads in full as CASSPFTGTPSGDTQYF.

The sample holds a few counts of this clone. The read falls 3 residues short of the CDR3 end, and the missing part is taken from the germline J gene. V and J are TRBV20-1 and TRBJ2-1; 7 bases agree with TRBD2. J was trimmed by 7 bases and V by 0 bases; bases with no gene match: 6. This CDR3 comprises 14 residues. Germline-derived CDR1 and CDR2 are DFQATT and SNEGSKA (reference sequence). CDR3 bases read: TGCAGTGCTAGAGATTGGAGCGGGAAAAATGAG. Translated: CSARDWSGKNE. The entire CDR3 protein reads CSARDWSGKNEQFF.

In its sample, this clone was seen many times. With the read ending 3 residues before the CDR3 end, the germline J gene is used to fill in that end. This rearrangement joins TRBV7-2 to TRBJ1-5, with 7 positions matching TRBD1. Germline loops: CDR1 SGHTA, CDR2 FQGNSA. This CDR3 has 14 amino acids. Unmatched junction bases numbered 5, after V lost 5 bases and J lost 4 bases. CDR3 DNA (partial): TGTGCCAGCAGCAAGACAGGGTCTAATCAGCCC. This codes for CASSKTGSNQP. In full, the CDR3 reads CASSKTGSNQPQHF.

This clone came up many times. The read ends 3 residues shy of where the CDR3 ends; the end is completed using the germline J gene. The V and J genes are TRBV20-1 and TRBJ1-5; D is unclear. Germline V gene lookup returns CDR1 DFQATT and CDR2 SNEGSKA (reference sequence). This CDR3 has 12 residues. V lost 3 bases and J 6 bases, leaving 9 bases between the germline ends. The sequenced CDR3 bases are TGCAGTGCTAGGAGTTTAGCTCAGCCC. Residues: CSARSLAQP. The CDR3 reads in full as CSARSLAQPQHF.

In its sample, this clone was seen many times. The read halts 3 residues ahead of the CDR3 end, with the missing end drawn from the germline J gene. The V call is TRBV19, the J call TRBJ2-1; D is possibly TRBD2 (6 bases). Trimming stripped 6 bases from V and 4 bases from J, with 16 bases between. Germline-derived CDR1 and CDR2 are LNHDA and SQIVND (reference sequence). CDR3 length equals 15 residues. CDR3 DNA (partial): TGTGCCAGTAGCCTGGGGCCTAGCGTGTACAATGAG. It codes for CASSLGPSVYNE. Given in full, the CDR3 is CASSLGPSVYNEQFF. Full variable domain (rest looked up from reference TRBV19 and TRBJ2-1): DGGITQSPKYLFRKEGQNVTLSCEQNLNHDAMYWYRQDPGQGLRLIYYSQIVNDFQKGDIAEGYSVSREKKESFPLTVTSAQKNPTAFYLCASSLGPSVYNEQFFGPGTRLTVL.

This clone has a count of ten or more. The read halts 3 residues ahead of the CDR3 end, with the missing end drawn from the germline J gene. This chain connects TRBV5-1 to TRBJ1-5; D is unresolved. Germline V gene data show CDR1 as SGHRS and CDR2 as YFSETQ. This CDR3 has 15 residues. Trimming removed 4 bases at V and 0 bases at J, with 11 bases between. Incomplete CDR3 DNA: TGCGCCAGCAGCATCGGCCCGGGTAGCAATCAGCCC. This gives the protein CASSIGPGSNQP. The full CDR3 is CASSIGPGSNQPQHF. The full variable domain, rest sourced from reference TRBV5-1 and TRBJ1-5, is KAGVTQTPRYLIKTRGQQVTLSCSPISGHRSVSWYQQTPGQGLQFLFEYFSETQRNKGNFPGRFSGRQFSNSRSEMNVSTLELGDSALYLCASSIGPGSNQPQHFGDGTRLSIL.

This clone occurred many times. The sequence runs out 3 residues before the end of the CDR3; the remainder is reconstructed from the germline J gene. V is TRBV7-3 and J is TRBJ2-2, with TRBD1 matching 7 bases. Per the germline V gene, CDR1 is SGHTA and CDR2 is FQGTGA. V shed 5 bases, J shed 7 bases, and the junction held 7 bases outside the gene matches. The length of the CDR3 is 14 residues. CDR3 DNA (partial): TGTGCCAGCAGCCCTCACAGGGGCTACGGGGAG. Its translation: CASSPHRGYGE. The whole CDR3 sequence reads CASSPHRGYGELFF.

This clone occurred many times. Read sequence stops 3 residues before the CDR3 end, and the germline J gene provides the missing end. The chain links TRBV20-1 to TRBJ2-7, with D maybe TRBD2 (5 bases). Trimming removed 1 base at V and 2 bases at J, with 9 bases between. CDR1 DFQATT and CDR2 SNEGSKA come from the germline V gene (reference sequence). The CDR3 totals 13 residues. CDR3 bases read: TGCAGTGCTAGAGGCGCGCGGGCCTACGAG. It specifies CSARGARAYE. The complete CDR3 reads CSARGARAYEQYF.

Details on this clone: The sequenced fragment ends 3 residues before the CDR3 boundary, so the rest is inferred from the germline J gene. This sequence joins TRBV30 and TRBJ1-2; D is unresolved. The CDR3 loop spans 13 amino acids. Per the germline V gene, CDR1 is GTSNPN and CDR2 is SVGIG (reference sequence). The DNA read from the CDR3 is TGTGCCTGGAGTGTAAGGGCGGGAGATACC. Protein: CAWSVRAGDT. The CDR3 reads in full as CAWSVRAGDTYTF.

This clone was counted many times. The read terminates 3 residues before the CDR3 end, so the remaining end is supplied by the germline J gene. The rearrangement links TRBV20-1 to TRBJ1-6; D may be TRBD1 (5 bases). The CDR3 consists of 12 residues. The germline gives CDR1 DFQATT, CDR2 SNEGSKA (reference sequence). Trimming pared 6 bases from V and 11 bases from J, leaving 14 bases between. The CDR3 here is CSAKGRKTPLHF. CDR3 DNA, as far as it was read: TGCAGTGCCAAGGGGAGAAAGACACCC.

Note on this clone: At one end the junction does not follow the germline gene, possibly because of a read error. The missing CDR3 end, 3 residues past where the read stops, is filled in from the germline J gene. Additional DNA sequences in this sample encode the identical CDR3. The chain employs TRBV7-8 and TRBJ1-2, with 7 bases matching TRBD1. This CDR3 contains 15 residues. Germline V gene lookup returns CDR1 SGHVS and CDR2 FQNEAQ. CDR3 residues: CASSLQGGQSYGYTF. The sequenced part of the CDR3 DNA is TGTGCCAGCAGCTTACAGGGGGGACAGAGCTATGGA.